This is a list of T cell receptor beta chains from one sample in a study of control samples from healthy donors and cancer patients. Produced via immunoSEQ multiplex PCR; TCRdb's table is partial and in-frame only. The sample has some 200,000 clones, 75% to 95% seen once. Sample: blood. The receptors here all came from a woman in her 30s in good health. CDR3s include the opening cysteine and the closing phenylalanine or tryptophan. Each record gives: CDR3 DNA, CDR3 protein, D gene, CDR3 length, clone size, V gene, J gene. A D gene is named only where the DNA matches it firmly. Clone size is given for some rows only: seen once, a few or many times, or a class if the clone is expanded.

cdr3_nt: TGTGCCAGCAGTGAATCTCAGCCCCAGCATTTT
cdr3_aa: CASSESQPQHF
d_call: NA
cdr3_length: 11
clone_size: NA
v_call: TRBV6-1
j_call: TRBJ1-5

cdr3_nt: TGTGCCAGCAGCTTAGATGGGACTAGTACTATTTACGAGCAGTACTTC
cdr3_aa: CASSLDGTSTIYEQYF
d_call: TRBD2
cdr3_length: 16
clone_size: NA
v_call: TRBV7-2
j_call: TRBJ2-7

cdr3_nt: TGTGCCAGCAGCTTTAATTCACCCCTCCACTTT
cdr3_aa: CASSFNSPLHF
d_call: NA
cdr3_length: 11
clone_size: NA
v_call: TRBV7-2
j_call: TRBJ1-6

cdr3_nt: TGTGCCAGCAGCCAAGATGGTTTAGATACGCAGTATTTT
cdr3_aa: CASSQDGLDTQYF
d_call: NA
cdr3_length: 13
clone_size: NA
v_call: TRBV3-1/TRBV3-2
j_call: TRBJ2-3

cdr3_nt: TGTGCCAGCAGTGATTCGGACACGGGGAATCAGCCCCAGCATTTT
cdr3_aa: CASSDSDTGNQPQHF
d_call: NA
cdr3_length: 15
clone_size: NA
v_call: TRBV25-1
j_call: TRBJ1-5

cdr3_nt: TGTGCCAGCAGCTGGGCAGGGGGGTTCCAAGAGACCCAGTACTTC
cdr3_aa: CASSWAGGFQETQYF
d_call: NA
cdr3_length: 15
clone_size: NA
v_call: TRBV11-3
j_call: TRBJ2-5

cdr3_nt: TGTGCCAGCTCACCGGGACCCGGCTCCTACGAGCAGTACTTC
cdr3_aa: CASSPGPGSYEQYF
d_call: NA
cdr3_length: 14
clone_size: NA
v_call: TRBV18
j_call: TRBJ2-7

cdr3_nt: TGTGCCAGCAGTCCGACTGAGGACAGCTATGGCTACACCTTC
cdr3_aa: CASSPTEDSYGYTF
d_call: NA
cdr3_length: 14
clone_size: NA
v_call: TRBV28
j_call: TRBJ1-2

cdr3_nt: TGTGCCAGCAGCTTAGCGGGGGCGGGCGAGACCCAGTACTTC
cdr3_aa: CASSLAGAGETQYF
d_call: NA
cdr3_length: 14
clone_size: NA
v_call: TRBV7-7
j_call: TRBJ2-5

cdr3_nt: TGTGCTAGTGACCCCCCGGGACCGAGCTCCTACGAGCAGTACTTC
cdr3_aa: CASDPPGPSSYEQYF
d_call: NA
cdr3_length: 15
clone_size: few
v_call: TRBV12-5
j_call: TRBJ2-7

cdr3_nt: TGTGCCAGCAGTTCCGGACGTAGCTCCTATAATTCACCCCTCCACTTT
cdr3_aa: CASSSGRSSYNSPLHF
d_call: NA
cdr3_length: 16
clone_size: NA
v_call: TRBV6-5
j_call: TRBJ1-6